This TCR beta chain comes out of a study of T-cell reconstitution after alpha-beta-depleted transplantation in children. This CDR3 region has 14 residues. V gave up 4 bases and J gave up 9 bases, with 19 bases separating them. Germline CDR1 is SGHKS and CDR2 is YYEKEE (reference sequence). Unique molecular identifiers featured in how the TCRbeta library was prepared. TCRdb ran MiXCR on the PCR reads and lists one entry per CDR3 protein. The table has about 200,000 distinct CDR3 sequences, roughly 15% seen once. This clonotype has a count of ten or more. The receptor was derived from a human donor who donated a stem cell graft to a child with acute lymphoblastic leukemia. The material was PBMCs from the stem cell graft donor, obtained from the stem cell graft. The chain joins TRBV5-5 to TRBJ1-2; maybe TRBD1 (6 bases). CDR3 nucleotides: TGTGCCAGCAGCCACCCTGGGGGGCCTCCGAGCTACACCTTC. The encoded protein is CASSHPGGPPSYTF.